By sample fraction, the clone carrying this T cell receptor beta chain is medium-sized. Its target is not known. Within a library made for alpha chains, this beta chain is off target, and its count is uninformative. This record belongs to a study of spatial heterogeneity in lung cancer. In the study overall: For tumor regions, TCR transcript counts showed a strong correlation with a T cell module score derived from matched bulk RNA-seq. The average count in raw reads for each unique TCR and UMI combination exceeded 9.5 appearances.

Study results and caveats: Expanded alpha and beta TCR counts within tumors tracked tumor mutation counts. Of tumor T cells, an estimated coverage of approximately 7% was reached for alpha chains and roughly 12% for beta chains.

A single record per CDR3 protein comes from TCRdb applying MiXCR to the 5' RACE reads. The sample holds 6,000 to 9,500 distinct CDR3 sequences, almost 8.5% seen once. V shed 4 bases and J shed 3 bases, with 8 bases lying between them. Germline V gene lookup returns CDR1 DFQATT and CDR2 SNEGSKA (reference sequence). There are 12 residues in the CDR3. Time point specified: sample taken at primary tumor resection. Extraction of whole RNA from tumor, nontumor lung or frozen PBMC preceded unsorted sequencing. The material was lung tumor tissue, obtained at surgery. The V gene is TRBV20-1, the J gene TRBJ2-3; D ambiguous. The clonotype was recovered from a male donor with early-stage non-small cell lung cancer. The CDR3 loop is CSATADTDTQYF. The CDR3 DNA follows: TGCAGTGCTACCGCTGATACAGATACGCAGTATTTT.